This TCR beta chain was identified during a study of cytomegalovirus exposure and HLA in healthy donors. The study ran its PCR with 60 Vbeta and 13 Jbeta primers. Repertoires were generated with immunoSEQ multiplex PCR, while TCRdb's copy carries only in-frame clones and drops some. The data contain approximately 280,000 clones, approximately 90% of them singletons. General study points: Earlier findings revealed that most TCR beta V segments proved productive either about 87% or about 30% of the time.

In the case of this clone: Its specificity is unknown. Its ends do not fully match the called genes, so a read error is possible.

Germline V gene data show CDR1 as SEHNR and CDR2 as FQNEAQ (reference sequence). The CDR3 is made up of 14 amino acids. The sequenced material came from PBMCs. The chain links TRBV7-9 to TRBJ2-5; 9 bases line up with TRBD2. The sequence was obtained from a woman younger than 35 in good health and CMV-seronegative. The CDR3 DNA reads TGTTCCAGCAGCTCTTGGACTAGCGTGGAGACCCAGTACTTC. Amino acid sequence: CSSSSWTSVETQYF.